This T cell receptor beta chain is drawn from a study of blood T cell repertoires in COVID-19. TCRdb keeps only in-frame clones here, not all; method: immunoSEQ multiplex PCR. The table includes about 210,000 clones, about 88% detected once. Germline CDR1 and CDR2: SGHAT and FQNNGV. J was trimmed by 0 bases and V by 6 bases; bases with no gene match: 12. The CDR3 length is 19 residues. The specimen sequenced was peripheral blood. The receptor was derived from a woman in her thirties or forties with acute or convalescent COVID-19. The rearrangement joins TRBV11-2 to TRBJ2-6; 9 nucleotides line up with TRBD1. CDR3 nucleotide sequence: TGTGCCAGCAGGCAATTTTACAGGGGGCGCATCTCTGGGGCCAACGTCCTGACTTTC. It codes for CASRQFYRGRISGANVLTF.